These 13 T cell receptor beta chains were all obtained from the same sample, sequenced in a study of OX40 agonist ivuxolimab in advanced cancers. Sequencing was performed with immunoSEQ multiplex PCR; in TCRdb, only in-frame clones are kept and a portion is missing. The repertoire holds roughly 67,000 clones, approximately 87% seen once, with 4% to 5% in the top ten. The starting material was CD4+ or CD8+ T cells sorted from blood, obtained in a trial of the OX40 agonist ivuxolimab. Receptors originate from an adult with an advanced solid tumor such as melanoma, head and neck, liver or kidney cancer.

This sequence joins TRBV28 and TRBJ2-3; possibly TRBD1 or TRBD2 for D (6 bases each). Trimming took off 4 bases at V and 6 bases at J, with 20 bases between the two ends. The CDR3 runs to 16 residues. Germline values: CDR1 MDHEN, CDR2 SYDVKM. The CDR3 nucleotides are TGTGCCAGCAGTTCCCCTATTTTGGGGGCGGGGGATACGCAGTATTTT. Its protein is CASSSPILGAGDTQYF.

The rearrangement uses TRBV12-5 and TRBJ1-2, with unresolved D. There are 12 residues in the CDR3. The germline gives CDR1 LGHNT, CDR2 FRNRAP. V lost 5 bases and J lost 8, with 12 bases in between. The CDR3 here is CASGQLSRGYTF. Written as DNA, the CDR3 is TGTGCTAGTGGTCAGTTATCGAGGGGCTACACCTTC.

In its sample, this clone was seen a few times. This rearrangement joins TRBV5-1 to TRBJ2-2; perhaps TRBD1 as D (6 bases). Germline V gives CDR1 SGHRS, CDR2 YFSETQ. CDR3 size: 15 residues. V gave up 4 bases and J gave up 7 bases, with 17 bases separating them. The CDR3 protein is CASSGHREGVGELFF. DNA for the CDR3: TGCGCCAGCAGCGGCCACAGGGAAGGGGTCGGGGAGCTGTTTTTT.

This clone was counted a single time. The chain links TRBV11-2 to TRBJ2-5; possible D gene TRBD1, 7 bases. This CDR3 contains 16 residues. Per the germline V gene, CDR1 is SGHAT and CDR2 is FQNNGV. The V and J ends lost 2 bases and 0 bases respectively, with 13 bases between them. The chain's CDR3 is CASSLLAGGYQETQYF. CDR3 sequence (DNA): TGTGCCAGCAGCTTATTGGCAGGGGGGTACCAAGAGACCCAGTACTTC.

The V gene is TRBV6-6, the J gene TRBJ2-1; a possible D gene is TRBD2 (6 bases). The V end lost 4 bases, the J end lost 3 bases, and 16 bases lay between the germline ends. This CDR3 has 16 residues. The germline gives CDR1 MNHNY, CDR2 SVGAGI (reference sequence). The CDR3 is CASSSGTRSGYNEQFF. DNA of the CDR3: TGTGCCAGCAGTTCGGGGACTCGGAGCGGCTACAATGAGCAGTTCTTC.

This chain connects TRBV2 to TRBJ2-4; 8 nucleotides agree with TRBD1. CDR3 length equals 14 residues. The V gene's germline CDR1 is SNHLY and CDR2 FYNNEI. The V and J ends lost 6 bases and 3 bases, in that order; junction bases with no gene match: 4. Here the CDR3 DNA reads TGTGCCAGCAGAGAGACAGGGGTCAAAAACATTCAGTACTTC. Protein sequence: CASRETGVKNIQYF.

The chain recombines TRBV5-1 with TRBJ1-2; D unclear. The CDR3 is made up of 15 amino acids. Trimming pared 4 bases from V and 4 bases from J, leaving 17 bases between. CDR1 is SGHRS, CDR2 YFSETQ, per germline. CDR3 bases: TGCGCCAGCAGCCCCCCTCTTGGAGGCTTCTATGGCTACACCTTC. Its translation is CASSPPLGGFYGYTF. Based on the CDR3 plus reference TRBV5-1 and TRBJ1-2, the full variable domain is KAGVTQTPRYLIKTRGQQVTLSCSPISGHRSVSWYQQTPGQGLQFLFEYFSETQRNKGNFPGRFSGRQFSNSRSEMNVSTLELGDSALYLCASSPPLGGFYGYTFGSGTRLTVV.

The chain employs TRBV10-1 and TRBJ1-5; no definite D call. Germline V lookup: CDR1 WNHNN, CDR2 SYGVQD (reference sequence). The V gene lost 4 bases and the J gene lost 2 bases, with 6 bases spanning the gap. CDR3 size: 13 residues. The CDR3 spells CASSGGGNQPQHF. DNA of the CDR3: TGCGCCAGCAGTGGGGGAGGCAATCAGCCCCAGCATTTT.

With respect to this clone: A single base separates this from a much larger clone, so it may be a read error. The CDR3 region is CANNYDGSSSPLHF. The CDR3 bases are TGTGCCAACAATTATGATGGGTCGAGCTCACCCCTCCACTTT. V usage is TRBV6-5 and J usage is TRBJ1-6; no clear D. Trimming cost V 10 bases and J 10 bases, with 20 bases left between them. The CDR3 totals 14 residues. Germline CDR1 MNHEY, CDR2 SVGAGI.

This chain joins TRBV5-1 and TRBJ2-7; D remains unclear. Germline V CDR1 and CDR2: SGHRS, YFSETQ. CDR3 length: 15 amino acids. V was trimmed by 0 bases and J by 3 bases, leaving 13 bases between them. CDR3: CASSLDFGSLYEQYF. The CDR3 region has the DNA TGCGCCAGCAGCTTGGATTTCGGGTCCCTCTACGAGCAGTACTTC.

The rearrangement joins TRBV7-8 to TRBJ1-1; D remains unclear. The CDR3 consists of 13 residues. Looked up from germline, CDR1 is SGHVS and CDR2 is FQNEAQ. V was shortened by 5 bases and J by 0 bases, with 7 bases between the two germline ends. The CDR3 DNA is TGTGCCAGCAGCCCGGCGGTGAACACTGAAGCTTTCTTT. This encodes CASSPAVNTEAFF.

The CDR3 DNA sequence: TGTGCCAGCAAGGAAAGACATGAGCACACTGAAGCTTTCTTT. Translating gives CASKERHEHTEAFF. The V gene is TRBV6-5, the J gene TRBJ1-1; D ambiguous. From germline, CDR1 is MNHEY and CDR2 SVGAGI. V lost 7 bases, J lost 3 bases, and 15 bases lay in between. The CDR3 spans 14 residues.

To note about this clone: At one end the junction does not follow the germline gene, possibly because of a read error. J is TRBJ2-7 and V is TRBV4-2, with D possibly being TRBD1 (5 bases). The CDR3 totals 17 residues. Germline-derived CDR1 and CDR2 are LGHNA and YNFKEQ. This CDR3 is CASSQDVARALSYEKYF. The CDR3 nucleotides read TGTGCCAGCAGCCAAGACGTGGCCAGGGCCCTCTCCTACGAGAAGTACTTC.